The rows below give T cell receptor beta chains drawn from one sample of a study of control samples from healthy donors and cancer patients. Data came from immunoSEQ multiplex PCR; TCRdb stores just in-frame clones and leaves some out. The sample lists fewer than 120,000 clones, 88% occurring once. The sequencing input was PBMCs. The receptor set was obtained from a woman aged 60-70 years with lung cancer. The CDR3 runs from the conserved cysteine through the conserved F or W. D genes are given only for firm matches. Clone size is stated in some rows and not others, as once, few, many or a class when expanded.

J gene	V gene	D gene	clone size	CDR3 DNA	CDR3 protein
TRBJ1-4	TRBV6-6	NA	NA	TGTGCCAGCAGCATATCTACTAATGAAAAACTGTTTTTT	CASSISTNEKLFF
TRBJ2-7	TRBV3-1/TRBV3-2	TRBD2	NA	TGTGCCAGCAGCCAAGTCCCCCTGGAGCTTTTTCATCCGGGGGGCGAGCAGTACTTC	CASSQVPLELFHPGGEQYF
TRBJ2-2	TRBV9	NA	few	TGTGCCAGCAGCTCGAGACTCAGGGATCGTAACACCGGGGAGCTGTTTTTT	CASSSRLRDRNTGELFF
TRBJ1-2	TRBV9	NA	NA	TGTGCCAGCAGAAACAACTATGGCTACACCTTC	CASRNNYGYTF
TRBJ2-5	TRBV11-2	NA	NA	TGTGCCAGCAGCTTAGGCAGGCAAGAGACCCAGTACTTC	CASSLGRQETQYF
TRBJ2-7	TRBV27	NA	once	TGTGCCAGCAGTTGGATTCCGGGGGCGGGCATGTACGAGCAGTACTTC	CASSWIPGAGMYEQYF
TRBJ2-7	TRBV19	TRBD2	NA	TGTGCCAGTAGTACGGGTGGGGCGGGAGAGCGATTCTCCTACGAGCAGTACTTC	CASSTGGAGERFSYEQYF
TRBJ1-1	TRBV5-1	NA	once	TGCGCCAGCAGCTTGGGTCGGTCAGCCATGAACACTGAAGCTTTCTTT	CASSLGRSAMNTEAFF
TRBJ2-2	TRBV18	NA	NA	TGTGCCAGCTCACCATGGTCGGACAACACCGGGGAGCTGTTTTTT	CASSPWSDNTGELFF
TRBJ2-1	TRBV30	NA	NA	TGTGCCCAGACCCCTGGACAGTACAATGAGCAGTTCTTC	CAQTPGQYNEQFF
TRBJ2-7	TRBV2	NA	NA	TGTGCCAGCAGTGAACTGAATATAGTCTCCTACGAGCAGTACTTC	CASSELNIVSYEQYF
TRBJ1-4	TRBV2	NA	NA	TGTGCCAGTGACGGCCCACTCCGGACAGTTAATGAAAAACTGTTTTTT	CASDGPLRTVNEKLFF
TRBJ1-1	TRBV6-5	TRBD1	NA	TGTGCCAGCACCAAACAGGGGGCGAAGACTGAAGCTTTCTTT	CASTKQGAKTEAFF
TRBJ1-3	TRBV7-6	TRBD1	NA	TGTGCCAGCAGCACGGGACAGGGAGGAAACACCATATATTTT	CASSTGQGGNTIYF
TRBJ2-3	TRBV24-1	NA	NA	TGTGCCACCAGTGCCTCAGAGCGAATGGCAGATACGCAGTATTTT	CATSASERMADTQYF
TRBJ1-1	TRBV19	NA	once	TGTGCCAGTAATGGGGGGCTATCCATAACTGAAGCTTTCTTT	CASNGGLSITEAFF
TRBJ2-2	TRBV19	NA	NA	TGTGCCAGTAGTCTATACGTCGGGGAGCTGTTTTTT	CASSLYVGELFF
TRBJ1-2	TRBV5-1	TRBD1	NA	TGCGCCAGCAGCTTGGACACAGGGGGCGACGGCTACACCTTC	CASSLDTGGDGYTF
TRBJ1-1	TRBV10-1	NA	NA	TGCGCCAGCTTTGGGGGGCCAAACACTGAAGCTTTCTTT	CASFGGPNTEAFF
TRBJ1-2	TRBV30	NA	once	TGTGCCTGGAGTGTACAGCCCACAGGGACCTATGGCTACACCTTC	CAWSVQPTGTYGYTF
TRBJ2-1	TRBV18	NA	NA	TGTGCCAGCTCACCAACCACAGGGTACAATGAGCAGTTCTTC	CASSPTTGYNEQFF
TRBJ1-4	TRBV6-5	TRBD1	NA	TGTGCCAGCAGTTACTCGGGACAGATTAATGAAAAACTGTTTTTT	CASSYSGQINEKLFF
TRBJ1-1	TRBV11-3	NA	NA	TGTGCCAGCAGCTCGGACCCATCGAACACTGAAGCTTTCTTT	CASSSDPSNTEAFF
TRBJ2-1	TRBV5-1	NA	NA	TGCGCCAGCAGTCCCGAGGGCAGGACCAAGACCTACAATGAGCAGTTCTTC	CASSPEGRTKTYNEQFF
TRBJ2-6	TRBV4-2	NA	NA	TGTGCCAGCAGCCAAGAGGCCCCCTCTGGGGCCAACGTCCTGACTTTC	CASSQEAPSGANVLTF
TRBJ1-3	TRBV5-6	NA	NA	TGTGCCAGCAGCTTGCCAGGGAGAAACACCATATATTTT	CASSLPGRNTIYF
TRBJ2-3	TRBV9	NA	NA	TGTGCCAGCAGCGGTTTTCGAATAACTAGCACAGATACGCAGTATTTT	CASSGFRITSTDTQYF
TRBJ1-2	TRBV7-2	NA	NA	TGTGCCAGCAGCTCCGACAGCCTCAACTATGGCTACACCTTC	CASSSDSLNYGYTF
TRBJ2-2	TRBV3-1/TRBV3-2	NA	NA	TGTGCCAGCAGCCTCCGTGGGGGCGGGATAAGGACCGGGGAGCTGTTTTTT	CASSLRGGGIRTGELFF
TRBJ1-4	TRBV30	TRBD1	NA	TGTGCCTGGAGTTTGCAGGGGGCAGCAACTAATGAAAAACTGTTTTTT	CAWSLQGAATNEKLFF
TRBJ1-2	TRBV27	NA	NA	TGTGCCAGCAGTTTATCGTTCGAAGGCGGCTACACCTTC	CASSLSFEGGYTF
TRBJ1-1	TRBV6-6	TRBD1	NA	TGTGCCAGCAGCCGCGGGACAGGGGGCTATAGCACTGAAGCTTTCTTT	CASSRGTGGYSTEAFF
TRBJ2-7	TRBV11-3	TRBD1	NA	TGTGCCAGCAGCTCCCCGACAGGGACCTACTACGAGCAGTACTTC	CASSSPTGTYYEQYF
TRBJ2-7	TRBV3-1/TRBV3-2	TRBD1	NA	TGTGCCAGCAGCCCTAGTCCCGGGACAGGGGCCGAGCAGTACTTC	CASSPSPGTGAEQYF
TRBJ1-1	TRBV6-2/TRBV6-3	NA	once	TGTGCCAGCAGTTACTCGCATTCCTCATCAAAGCCCCGGGACACTGAAGCTTTCTTT	CASSYSHSSSKPRDTEAFF
TRBJ1-1	TRBV25-1	NA	NA	TGTGCCAGCAGTGGCGACAGGACGAACACTGAAGCTTTCTTT	CASSGDRTNTEAFF
TRBJ2-1	TRBV6-5	NA	once	TGTGCCAGCAGTTACGGGCCCCCAAACAATGAGCAGTTCTTC	CASSYGPPNNEQFF